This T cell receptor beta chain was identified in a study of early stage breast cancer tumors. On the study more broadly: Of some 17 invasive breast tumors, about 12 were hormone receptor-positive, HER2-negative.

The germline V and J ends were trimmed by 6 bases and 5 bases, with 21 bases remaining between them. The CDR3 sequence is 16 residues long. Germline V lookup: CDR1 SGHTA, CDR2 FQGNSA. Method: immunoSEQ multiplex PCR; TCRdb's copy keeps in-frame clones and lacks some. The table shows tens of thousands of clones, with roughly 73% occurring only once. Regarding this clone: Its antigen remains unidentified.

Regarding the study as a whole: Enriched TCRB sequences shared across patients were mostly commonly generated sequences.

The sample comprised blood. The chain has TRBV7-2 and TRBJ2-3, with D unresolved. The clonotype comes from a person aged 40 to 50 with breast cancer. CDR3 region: CASSFTRRANVDTQYF. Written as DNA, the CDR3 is TGTGCCAGCAGTTTCACCCGACGGGCCAATGTAGATACGCAGTATTTT.